These 8 T cell receptor beta chains were sequenced from one sample in a study of blood T cells in healthy people across ages. The use of a sample-barcoded 5' primer and a J-beta primer mix characterized a second PCR of roughly 7 to 12 cycles. MiXCR was run by TCRdb on the 5' RACE reads, yielding one entry per CDR3 protein. The sample consists of some 860,000 distinct CDR3 sequences, more than 55% of them appearing once. Material for sequencing was blood. These receptor sequences come from a man aged 35-49 years in good health.

The chain employs TRBV2 and TRBJ2-5; the D is unclear. The CDR3 sequence is 14 residues long. Trimming left V 2 bases short and J 5 bases short, with 12 bases between. Germline CDR1 and CDR2: SNHLY and FYNNEI. For the CDR3, the DNA is TGTGCCAGCAGTGAACGGCTAGTAGTTGAGACCCAGTACTTC. Translating gives CASSERLVVETQYF.

This clonotype was detected only a few times. The chain is built from TRBV7-2 and TRBJ2-3; a weak D match, TRBD2 (6 bases). V was cut by 5 bases and J by 7 bases, with 13 bases left in between. Germline CDR1 is SGHTA and CDR2 is FQGNSA. The length of the CDR3 is 13 residues. CDR3 in DNA: TGTGCCAGCAGCCCCGCTGGGGGGAATACGCAGTATTTT. This codes for CASSPAGGNTQYF.

The chain links TRBV3-1 to TRBJ1-2; possibly TRBD1 for D (6 bases). Per germline, CDR1 LGHDT and CDR2 YNNKEL (reference sequence). This CDR3 has 13 residues. The V gene lost 5 bases and the J gene lost 4 bases, with 11 bases spanning the gap. CDR3: CASSSWDIYGYTF. Here the CDR3 DNA reads TGTGCCAGCAGCTCTTGGGACATCTATGGCTACACCTTC.

The rearrangement uses TRBV5-5 and TRBJ2-1; TRBD2 is a possible D gene (5 bases). The V and J ends lost 1 base and 7 bases respectively, with 12 bases between them. Looked up from germline, CDR1 is SGHKS and CDR2 is YYEKEE (reference sequence). The CDR3 runs to 14 residues. CDR3 nucleotides: TGTGCCAGCAGCTTGCCCTTGGTAGCGAATGAGCAGTTCTTC. Translating gives CASSLPLVANEQFF. Looking up the rest from reference TRBV5-5 and TRBJ2-1 gives the full variable domain: DAGVTQSPTHLIKTRGQQVTLRCSPISGHKSVSWYQQVLGQGPQFIFQYYEKEERGRGNFPDRFSARQFPNYSSELNVNALLLGDSALYLCASSLPLVANEQFFGPGTRLTVL.

The chain is built from TRBV4-2 and TRBJ2-4; 7 nucleotides match TRBD2. The V gene's germline CDR1 is LGHNA and CDR2 YNFKEQ. The CDR3 sequence is 18 residues long. V lost 1 base to trimming and J lost 3 bases; unmatched junction nucleotides: 12. The CDR3 coding sequence is TGTGCCAGCAGCCAAGTGGGAGGGCCTAGCCAAGACAAAAACATTCAGTACTTC. Protein: CASSQVGGPSQDKNIQYF.

V gene TRBV20-1 combines with J gene TRBJ1-5, with 7 bases lining up with TRBD1. Trimming at V came to 1 base and at J to 8 bases, leaving 14 bases not matched to a gene. The CDR3 has 16 residues. Germline CDR1 reads DFQATT; CDR2 reads SNEGSKA (reference sequence). The CDR3 DNA reads as TGCAGTGCTAGAGGTCCCGGGACAGTGCCGCGAGAGCCCCAGCATTTT. Translating it yields CSARGPGTVPREPQHF.

V and J are TRBV7-9 and TRBJ2-1; tentatively, D is TRBD1 or TRBD2 (6 bases each). The CDR3 covers 19 residues. Looked up from germline, CDR1 is SEHNR and CDR2 is FQNEAQ (reference sequence). The V gene lost 5 bases and the J gene lost 0 bases, with 23 bases spanning the gap. The CDR3 spells CASSQPGDSPLSSYNEQFF. DNA for the CDR3: TGTGCCAGCAGCCAACCAGGGGACTCGCCTCTGAGCTCCTACAATGAGCAGTTCTTC.

The gene calls are TRBV2 and TRBJ1-1; D not certain. The germline gives CDR1 SNHLY, CDR2 FYNNEI. The CDR3 consists of 10 residues. Trimming pared 8 bases from V and 6 bases from J, leaving 7 bases between. CDR3: CASEYSEAFF. The CDR3 DNA reads TGTGCCAGCGAGTACTCTGAAGCTTTCTTT.